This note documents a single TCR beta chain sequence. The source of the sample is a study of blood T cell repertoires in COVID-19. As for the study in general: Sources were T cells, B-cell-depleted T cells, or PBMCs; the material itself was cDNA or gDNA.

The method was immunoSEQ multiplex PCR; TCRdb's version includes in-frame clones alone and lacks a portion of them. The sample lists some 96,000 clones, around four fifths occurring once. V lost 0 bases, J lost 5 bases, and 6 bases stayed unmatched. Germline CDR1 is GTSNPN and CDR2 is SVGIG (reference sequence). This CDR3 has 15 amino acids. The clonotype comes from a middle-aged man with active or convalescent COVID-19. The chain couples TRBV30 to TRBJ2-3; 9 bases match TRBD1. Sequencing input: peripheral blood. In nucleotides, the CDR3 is TGTGCCTGGAGTGTACGAACAGGGGGCGGAGATACGCAGTATTTT. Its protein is CAWSVRTGGGDTQYF.